This T cell receptor beta chain was identified in a study of T cells of healthy individuals (dated by TCRdb to the late 2010s). A note on this clonotype: Its antigen has not been determined. No base quality information exists; no much larger clone differs at one position.

Libraries were prepared through 5' RACE. Sequencing was performed on an Illumina MiSeq. TCRdb reprocessed the public reads (quality trimming at Q25 with fastp, clone calling with MiXCR) and kept in-frame beta chains. CDR3 protein duplicates are merged, each entry listing the most common genes and DNA. Within this sample are 41,000 or so distinct CDR3 sequences, with 4.5% of them counted one time only. The biggest ten clones account for over 9% of the sample. V loses 2 bases of germline sequence and J loses 6 bases, and the interval between the two ends is 10 bases. The CDR3, cysteine through phenylalanine, is 13 amino acids long. The kept DNA is CDR3 alone, 39 bases in frame from the first base. CDR1 and CDR2 were assigned from the germline V gene as SNHLY and FYNNEI.

The chain links TRBV2 with TRBJ1-1; there is no confident call for the D gene. This clonotype originated in a human donor in good health. The CDR3 is CASSENLGSEAFF. The sequenced DNA is TGTGCCAGCAGTGAAAATCTTGGGTCTGAAGCTTTCTTT.